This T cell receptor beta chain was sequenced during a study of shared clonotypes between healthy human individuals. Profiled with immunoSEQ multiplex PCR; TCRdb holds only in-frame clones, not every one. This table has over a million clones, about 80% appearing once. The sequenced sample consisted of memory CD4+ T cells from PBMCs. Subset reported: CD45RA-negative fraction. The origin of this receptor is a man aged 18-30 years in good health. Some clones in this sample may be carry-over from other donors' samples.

The CDR3 loop is CASSPRVRGLQETQYF. The DNA for the CDR3 is TGTGCCAGCAGCCCCCGAGTGCGGGGCTTACAAGAGACCCAGTACTTC. The rearrangement links TRBV9 to TRBJ2-5; D might be TRBD2 (6 bases). The CDR3 loop spans 16 amino acids. V lost 4 bases and J lost 2, with 18 bases in between. Looked up from germline, CDR1 is SGDLS and CDR2 is YYNGEE.